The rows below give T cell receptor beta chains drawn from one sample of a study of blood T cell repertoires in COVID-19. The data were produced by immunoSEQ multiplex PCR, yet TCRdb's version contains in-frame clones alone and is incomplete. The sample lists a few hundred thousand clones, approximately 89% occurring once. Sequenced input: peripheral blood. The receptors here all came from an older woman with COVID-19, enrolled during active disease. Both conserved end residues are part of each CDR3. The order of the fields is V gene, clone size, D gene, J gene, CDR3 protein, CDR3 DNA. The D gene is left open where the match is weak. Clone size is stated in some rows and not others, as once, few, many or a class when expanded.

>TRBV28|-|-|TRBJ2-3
CASSLNRGTDTQYF
TGTGCCAGCAGTTTGAACAGGGGCACAGATACGCAGTATTTT
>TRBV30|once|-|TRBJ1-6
CAWSNRQYVDNSPLHF
TGTGCCTGGAGTAATAGACAGTACGTCGATAATTCACCCCTCCACTTT
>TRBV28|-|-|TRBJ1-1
CASRTGYTEAFF
TGTGCCAGCAGAACAGGGTACACTGAAGCTTTCTTT
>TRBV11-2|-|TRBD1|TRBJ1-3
CASSMPQGGLYSGNTIYF
TGTGCCAGCAGCATGCCACAGGGGGGCCTTTACTCTGGAAACACCATATATTTT
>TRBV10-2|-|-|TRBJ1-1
CASRDIGQNEAFF
TGCGCCAGCAGAGACATAGGACAGAATGAAGCTTTCTTT
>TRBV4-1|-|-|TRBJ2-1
CASSQDSNEQFF
TGCGCCAGCAGCCAAGACTCCAATGAGCAGTTCTTC
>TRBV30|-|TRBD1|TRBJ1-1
CAWSGQGTTEAFF
TGTGCCTGGAGTGGACAGGGGACCACTGAAGCTTTCTTT
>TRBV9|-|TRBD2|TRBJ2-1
CASSVEERGGYNEQFF
TGTGCCAGCAGCGTAGAAGAGCGGGGGGGCTACAATGAGCAGTTCTTC
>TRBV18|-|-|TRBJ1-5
CASSPGQKEGQPQHF
TGTGCCAGCTCACCAGGACAAAAGGAGGGACAGCCCCAGCATTTT
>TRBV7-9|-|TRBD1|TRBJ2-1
CASSFTPTGIEQFF
TGTGCCAGCAGCTTCACCCCGACAGGGATTGAGCAGTTCTTC
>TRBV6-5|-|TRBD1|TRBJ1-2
CASSVRGVDYGYTF
TGTGCCAGCAGCGTCAGGGGGGTCGACTATGGCTACACCTTC
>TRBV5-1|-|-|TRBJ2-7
CASSLLVAGSNEQYF
TGCGCCAGCAGCTTGCTAGTGGCGGGCTCGAACGAGCAGTACTTC
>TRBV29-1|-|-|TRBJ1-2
CSVDPRGGVRGYTF
TGCAGCGTTGACCCACGGGGGGGTGTTAGGGGCTACACCTTC
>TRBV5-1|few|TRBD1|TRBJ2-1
CASSPGQFGYNEQFF
TGCGCCAGCAGCCCGGGACAGTTTGGGTACAATGAGCAGTTCTTC
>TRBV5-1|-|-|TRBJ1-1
CASSGGVLDTEAFF
TGCGCCAGCAGCGGCGGGGTCCTAGACACTGAAGCTTTCTTT
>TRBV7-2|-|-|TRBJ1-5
CASSLDQILNQPQHF
TGTGCCAGCAGCTTAGATCAGATTCTCAATCAGCCCCAGCATTTT
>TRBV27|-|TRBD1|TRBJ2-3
CASSSGLDRATDTQYF
TGTGCCAGCAGTTCAGGATTGGACAGGGCTACAGATACGCAGTATTTT
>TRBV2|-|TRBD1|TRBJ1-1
CASSVTGGSEAFF
TGTGCCAGCAGTGTAACAGGGGGCTCTGAAGCTTTCTTT
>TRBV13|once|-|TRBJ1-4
CASSLFLGQTATNEKLFF
TGTGCCAGCAGCTTATTTCTCGGACAGACTGCAACTAATGAAAAACTGTTTTTT
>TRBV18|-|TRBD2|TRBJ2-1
CASSPAGLAGGHWNEQFF
TGTGCCAGCTCACCAGCGGGACTAGCGGGGGGACACTGGAATGAGCAGTTCTTC
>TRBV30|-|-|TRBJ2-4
CAWSEGAKNIQYF
TGTGCCTGGAGCGAGGGAGCCAAAAACATTCAGTACTTC
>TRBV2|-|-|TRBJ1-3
CASSLTSGNTIYF
TGTGCCAGCAGTCTGACAAGTGGAAACACCATATATTTT
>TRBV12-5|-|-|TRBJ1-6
CASGFGGYNSPLHF
TGTGCTAGTGGTTTTGGAGGGTATAATTCACCCCTCCACTTT
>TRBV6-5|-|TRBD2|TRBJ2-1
CASKGASGDNEQFF
TGTGCCAGCAAGGGAGCTAGCGGGGACAATGAGCAGTTCTTC
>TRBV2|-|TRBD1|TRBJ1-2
CASSEWGDRSKYGYTF
TGTGCCAGCAGTGAATGGGGGGACAGATCAAAATATGGCTACACCTTC
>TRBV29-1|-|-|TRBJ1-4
CSVYFSLGQGGEKLFF
TGCAGCGTTTACTTTAGCTTAGGGCAGGGCGGAGAAAAACTGTTTTTT
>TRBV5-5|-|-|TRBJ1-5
CASSIPGFQPQHF
TGTGCCAGCAGCATCCCAGGGTTTCAGCCCCAGCATTTT
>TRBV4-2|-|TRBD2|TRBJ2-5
CASSPTRGGGVQETQYF
TGTGCCAGCAGCCCGACCCGGGGCGGGGGGGTCCAAGAGACCCAGTACTTC
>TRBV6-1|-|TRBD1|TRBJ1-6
CASSEPRGNSYNSPLHF
TGTGCCAGCAGTGAACCCAGGGGGAATTCCTATAATTCACCCCTCCACTTT
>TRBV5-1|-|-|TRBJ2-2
CASSSFGGNTGELFF
TGCGCCAGCAGCTCTTTCGGGGGGAACACCGGGGAGCTGTTTTTT
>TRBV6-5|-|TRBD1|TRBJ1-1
CASSTGAGTEAFF
TGTGCCAGCAGTACAGGGGCGGGGACTGAAGCTTTCTTT
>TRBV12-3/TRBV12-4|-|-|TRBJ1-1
CASSLGGPWAFF
TGTGCCAGCAGTTTAGGAGGGCCTTGGGCTTTCTTT
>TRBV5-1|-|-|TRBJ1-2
CASGGVAGYTF
TGCGCCAGCGGGGGGGTGGCTGGCTACACCTTC